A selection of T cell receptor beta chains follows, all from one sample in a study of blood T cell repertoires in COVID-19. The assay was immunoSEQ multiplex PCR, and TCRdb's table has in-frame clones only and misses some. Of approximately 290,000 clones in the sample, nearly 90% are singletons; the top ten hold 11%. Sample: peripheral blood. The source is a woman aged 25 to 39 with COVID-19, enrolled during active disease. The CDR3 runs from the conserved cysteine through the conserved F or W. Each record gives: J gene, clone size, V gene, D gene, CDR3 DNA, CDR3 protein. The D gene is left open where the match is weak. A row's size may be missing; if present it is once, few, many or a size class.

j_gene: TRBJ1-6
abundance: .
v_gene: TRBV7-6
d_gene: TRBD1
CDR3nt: TGTGCCAGCAGCTACGGGACAGAAAATTCACCCCTCCACTTT
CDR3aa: CASSYGTENSPLHF

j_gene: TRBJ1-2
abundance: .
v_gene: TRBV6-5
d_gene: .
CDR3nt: TGTGCCAGCCGCCAAGCTATGCAAGTTAACTATGGCTACACCTTC
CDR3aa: CASRQAMQVNYGYTF

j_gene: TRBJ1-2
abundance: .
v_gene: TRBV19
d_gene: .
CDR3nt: TGTGCCACCGCCTCTGGGGGGGCAGGTTATGGCTACACCTTC
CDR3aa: CATASGGAGYGYTF

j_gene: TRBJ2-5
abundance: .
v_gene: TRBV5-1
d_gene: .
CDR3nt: TGCGCCAGCAGCACCGACAGTCTCCAAGAGACCCAGTACTTC
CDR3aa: CASSTDSLQETQYF

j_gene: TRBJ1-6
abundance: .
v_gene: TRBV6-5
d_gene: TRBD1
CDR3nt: TGTGCCAGCAGCGTCCGGGACAGGGGCAATTCACCCCTCCACTTT
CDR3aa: CASSVRDRGNSPLHF

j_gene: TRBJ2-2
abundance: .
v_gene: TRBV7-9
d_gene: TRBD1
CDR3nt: TGTGCCAGCAGAGCTCCACAGGGGGCAACACACACCGGGGAGCTGTTTTTT
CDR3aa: CASRAPQGATHTGELFF

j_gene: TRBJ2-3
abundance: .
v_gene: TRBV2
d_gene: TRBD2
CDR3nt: TGTGCCAGCAGTGAAGCTAGCGGGGTATTCACAGATACGCAGTATTTT
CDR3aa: CASSEASGVFTDTQYF

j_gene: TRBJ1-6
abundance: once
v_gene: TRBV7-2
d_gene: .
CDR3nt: TGTGCCAGCAGCCCTTACACAAGAGGTTCACCCCTCCACTTT
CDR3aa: CASSPYTRGSPLHF

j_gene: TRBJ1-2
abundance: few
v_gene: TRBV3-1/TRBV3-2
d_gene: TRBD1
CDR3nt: TGTGCCAGCAACCCTCGGGGACAGAATGGCTACACCTTC
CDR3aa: CASNPRGQNGYTF

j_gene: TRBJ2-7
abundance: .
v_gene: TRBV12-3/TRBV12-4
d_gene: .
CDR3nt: TGTGCCAGCAGCCTCCTCCACGAGCAGTACTTC
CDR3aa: CASSLLHEQYF

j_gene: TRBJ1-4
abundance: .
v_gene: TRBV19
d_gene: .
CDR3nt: TGTGCCAGTAGTATAGCCAGGAACCAAGCTTATGAAAAACTGTTTTTT
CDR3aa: CASSIARNQAYEKLFF

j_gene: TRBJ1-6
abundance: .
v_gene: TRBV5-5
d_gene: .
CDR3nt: TGTGCCAGCAGCTTGGAGGCAGCGTTGCTGAATTCACCCCTCCACTTT
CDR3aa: CASSLEAALLNSPLHF

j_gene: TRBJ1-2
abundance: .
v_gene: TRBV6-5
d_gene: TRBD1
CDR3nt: TGTGCCAGCAGTTACGGGACAGGGTTTGGCTACACCTTC
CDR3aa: CASSYGTGFGYTF

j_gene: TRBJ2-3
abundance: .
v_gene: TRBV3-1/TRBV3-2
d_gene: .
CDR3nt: TGTGCCAGCAGCCTCGCCGGGGGGCCCACAGATACGCAGTATTTT
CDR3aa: CASSLAGGPTDTQYF

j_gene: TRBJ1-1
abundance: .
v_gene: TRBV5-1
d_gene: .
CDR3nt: TGCGCCAGCAGCTTGTACAGGACAGCTAACACTGAAGCTTTCTTT
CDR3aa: CASSLYRTANTEAFF

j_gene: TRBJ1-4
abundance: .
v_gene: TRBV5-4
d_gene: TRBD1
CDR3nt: TGTGCCAGCAGCGCGACAGGGGCTGAAAAACTGTTTTTT
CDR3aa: CASSATGAEKLFF

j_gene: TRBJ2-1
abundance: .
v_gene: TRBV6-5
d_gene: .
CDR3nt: TGTGCCAGCCCTGGCCCTTTTAACAATGAGCAGTTCTTC
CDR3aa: CASPGPFNNEQFF

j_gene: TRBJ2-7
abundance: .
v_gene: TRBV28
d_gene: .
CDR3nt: TGTGCCAGCAGTCCAGACAGGCTTACGTTCGAGGACGAGCAGTACTTC
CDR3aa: CASSPDRLTFEDEQYF

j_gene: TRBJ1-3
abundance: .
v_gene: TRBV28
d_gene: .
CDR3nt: TGTGCCAGTACAGGGAGCTTGGACACCATATATTTT
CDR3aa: CASTGSLDTIYF

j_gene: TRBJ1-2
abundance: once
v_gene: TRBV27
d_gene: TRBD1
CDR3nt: TGTGCCAGCAGTTATTCAGGGGGAAGTCTCTATGGCTACACCTTC
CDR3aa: CASSYSGGSLYGYTF

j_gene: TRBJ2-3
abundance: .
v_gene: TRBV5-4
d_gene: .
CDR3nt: TGTGCCAGCAGCCTCCGTAGAAGCACAGATACGCAGTATTTT
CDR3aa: CASSLRRSTDTQYF

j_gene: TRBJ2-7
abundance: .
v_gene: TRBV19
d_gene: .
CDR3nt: TGTGCCAGTAGTAACCGCCTAGCGCCCGAGCAGTACTTC
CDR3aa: CASSNRLAPEQYF

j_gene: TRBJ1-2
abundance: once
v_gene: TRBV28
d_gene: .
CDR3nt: TGTGCCAGCAGTTTTAGGGGCGCCCTCTATGGCTACACCTTC
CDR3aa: CASSFRGALYGYTF

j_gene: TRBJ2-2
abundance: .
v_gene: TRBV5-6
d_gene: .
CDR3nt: TGTGCCAGCAGTGCCCTCCGCGGAACCGGGGAGCTGTTTTTT
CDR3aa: CASSALRGTGELFF

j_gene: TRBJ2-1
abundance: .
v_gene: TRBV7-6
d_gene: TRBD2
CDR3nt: TGTGCCAGCAGCTTAGCGTCCCAGCGGGGGCTAACATACAATGAGCAGTTCTTC
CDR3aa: CASSLASQRGLTYNEQFF

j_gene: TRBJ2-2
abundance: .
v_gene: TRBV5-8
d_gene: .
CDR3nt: TGTGCCAGCAGCGCTAGCCTGGGTGCCACCGGGGAGCTGTTTTTT
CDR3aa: CASSASLGATGELFF